The 25 T cell receptor beta chains presented below share a single source sample, sequenced in a study of blood T cell repertoires in COVID-19. Generated by immunoSEQ multiplex PCR, the TCRdb table keeps only in-frame clones and is missing some. Of 350,000 or so clones listed, roughly nine tenths are singletons. Input material: peripheral blood. The receptors here all came from a woman aged 55-70 years with COVID-19, enrolled during active disease.

As for this clone: The junction departs from germline at one end; a sequencing error may be responsible. The chain recombines TRBV5-1 with TRBJ2-5, with TRBD1 as a possible D gene (5 bases). Germline V lookup: CDR1 SGHRS, CDR2 YFSETQ. This CDR3 is built from 13 residues. CDR3 amino acids: CTSSLGQGSAQYF. The CDR3, as DNA: TGCACCAGCAGCTTGGGGCAGGGAAGCGCCCAGTACTTC.

The chain employs TRBV10-2 and TRBJ1-1; no clear D gene. Looked up from germline, CDR1 is WSHSY and CDR2 is SAAADI. Trimming removed 7 bases at V and 3 bases at J, with 12 bases between. The CDR3 has 13 amino acids. The CDR3 spells CASTLNSDTEAFF. CDR3 DNA: TGCGCCAGCACCTTAAATAGTGACACTGAAGCTTTCTTT.

Turning to this clone: This sample also contains other DNA sequences that code for the same CDR3. The V gene is TRBV18, the J gene TRBJ1-6; 8 bases align to TRBD1. CDR1 and CDR2 from the germline V gene are KGHSH and LQKENI. V lost 4 bases to trimming and J lost 7 bases; unmatched junction nucleotides: 3. The CDR3 runs to 14 residues. CDR3 DNA: TGTGCCAGCTCACTAGGACAGGGAAATTCACCCCTCCACTTT. It specifies CASSLGQGNSPLHF.

The V call is TRBV6-5, the J call TRBJ2-2; the match to TRBD1 covers 10 bases. Germline V gene lookup returns CDR1 MNHEY and CDR2 SVGAGI. V lost 6 bases and J lost 3; bases outside the gene matches: 4. CDR3 length: 15 amino acids. CDR3: CASRGDRGYTGELFF. The CDR3 region has the DNA TGTGCCAGCAGGGGGGACAGGGGTTACACCGGGGAGCTGTTTTTT.

The CDR3 DNA reads TGTGCCAGCAGCCGGACAGTATCAGTGAACACCATATATTTT. Its translation is CASSRTVSVNTIYF. The chain combines TRBV7-8 with TRBJ1-3, with a weak D call TRBD1 (6 bases). Germline CDR1 SGHVS, CDR2 FQNEAQ. The CDR3 length is 14 residues. Trimming cost V 5 bases and J 7 bases, with 15 bases left between them.

This clone was counted between two and nine times. The rearrangement links TRBV19 to TRBJ1-1; possibly TRBD1 for D (5 bases). With 4 bases removed from V and 5 bases from J, the gap between germline ends came to 17 bases. Germline assignment: CDR1 LNHDA and CDR2 SQIVND (reference sequence). The CDR3 runs 15 residues. The CDR3 DNA reads TGTGCCAGTAGTACCCTCTCGGGGGTACGGACTGAAGCTTTCTTT. It is translated as CASSTLSGVRTEAFF.

This clone turned up a few times. V usage is TRBV6-5 and J usage is TRBJ1-1, with a tentative D call TRBD1 (6 bases). Trimming cost V 5 bases and J 6 bases, with 10 bases left between them. Per the germline V gene, CDR1 is MNHEY and CDR2 is SVGAGI. The CDR3 extends over 12 amino acids. CDR3 coding DNA: TGTGCCAGCAGTCCCAGGGGATCTGAAGCTTTCTTT. It codes for CASSPRGSEAFF.

The chain is built from TRBV5-6 and TRBJ1-4; no firm D call. CDR3 length: 15 residues. Germline V CDR1 and CDR2: SGHDT, YYEEEE. V was cut by 2 bases and J by 8 bases, with 16 bases left in between. CDR3 in amino acids: CASSFGPTEAEKLFF. The CDR3 DNA is TGTGCCAGCAGCTTCGGCCCCACCGAGGCGGAAAAACTGTTTTTT.

The chain couples TRBV29-1 to TRBJ1-2; tentative D call: TRBD1 (5 bases). This CDR3 contains 12 residues. From germline, CDR1 is SQVTM and CDR2 ANQGSEA. The V end was cut by 0 bases, the J end by 7 bases, with 9 bases between. CDR3 sequence reads: CSVEDLGGGYTF. The CDR3 DNA is TGCAGCGTTGAAGATCTGGGGGGTGGCTACACCTTC.

The chain uses TRBV4-1 and TRBJ2-3; 8 bases agree with TRBD2. With 1 base clipped from V and 2 bases from J, the junction kept 2 bases outside the gene matches. There are 15 residues in the CDR3. Germline V CDR1 and CDR2: MGHRA, YSYEKL. This CDR3 reads CASSQVAGTTDTQYF. The CDR3 DNA sequence: TGCGCCAGCAGCCAAGTAGCGGGGACCACAGATACGCAGTATTTT.

The rearrangement joins TRBV5-6 to TRBJ1-2; no clear D. The germline V and J ends were trimmed by 4 bases and 8 bases, with 21 bases remaining between them. CDR3 length: 15 residues. Germline values: CDR1 SGHDT, CDR2 YYEEEE. CDR3 bases: TGTGCCAGCAGCGTACTCACGTACGGGTCCCAAGGCTACACCTTC. It specifies CASSVLTYGSQGYTF.

The chain links TRBV5-1 to TRBJ1-6; the D gene is possibly TRBD1 (6 bases). The V end was cut by 4 bases, the J end by 7 bases, with 12 bases between. This CDR3 comprises 14 residues. Germline assignment: CDR1 SGHRS and CDR2 YFSETQ. DNA of the CDR3: TGCGCCAGCAGCGAAGGACAGATAAATTCACCCCTCCACTTT. Its protein product is CASSEGQINSPLHF.

On this clone: The same CDR3 arises from other DNA sequences in this sample as well. The chain joins TRBV5-1 to TRBJ2-7; D possibly corresponds to TRBD2 (6 bases). The CDR3 covers 14 residues. In germline, CDR1 is SGHRS, CDR2 YFSETQ. Trimming left V 3 bases short and J 4 bases short, with 14 bases between. For the CDR3, the DNA is TGCGCCAGCAGCTCCGGGGGTGGAGGGTACGAGCAGTACTTC. Amino acids: CASSSGGGGYEQYF.

The rearrangement joins TRBV2 to TRBJ2-4; the match to TRBD1 covers 7 bases. Trimming cost V 6 bases and J 6 bases; bases outside gene matches: 11. Germline values: CDR1 SNHLY, CDR2 FYNNEI. The CDR3 length is 15 residues. The DNA of the CDR3 is TGTGCCAGCAGCGATCTAACAGGGGTAGGAAACATTCAGTACTTC. Residues: CASSDLTGVGNIQYF.

J is TRBJ2-3 and V is TRBV5-1; 8 positions match TRBD2. The CDR3 runs 17 residues. Germline trimming cut 1 base from V and 0 bases from J; bases unmatched to any gene: 7. Germline CDR1 is SGHRS and CDR2 is YFSETQ. The CDR3 nucleotides are TGCGCCAGCAGCTTGAGCGGCGGGGGGTTTAGCACAGATACGCAGTATTTT. Amino acid sequence: CASSLSGGGFSTDTQYF.

In DNA, the CDR3 is TGTGCCAGTCGGGGGGGGCTCTATGGCTACACCTTC. This sequence encodes CASRGGLYGYTF. The chain uses TRBV19 and TRBJ1-2; a weak D match, TRBD1 (6 bases). Germline CDR1 and CDR2: LNHDA and SQIVND (reference sequence). The CDR3 sequence is 12 residues long. The V and J ends lost 8 bases and 4 bases respectively, with 11 bases between them.

The chain recombines TRBV20-1 with TRBJ2-7, with a tentative D call TRBD2 (6 bases). Germline values: CDR1 DFQATT, CDR2 SNEGSKA (reference sequence). The CDR3 is 13 amino acids. V was clipped by 3 bases and J by 0 bases, with 9 bases between them. CDR3 in amino acids: CSASWDFSYEQYF. In DNA, the CDR3 is TGCAGTGCTAGTTGGGACTTCTCCTACGAGCAGTACTTC.

The chain links TRBV18 to TRBJ2-3, with 9 bases aligning to TRBD1. The germline gives CDR1 KGHSH, CDR2 LQKENI. V lost 5 bases to trimming and J lost 4 bases; unmatched junction nucleotides: 4. The CDR3 extends over 14 amino acids. This chain's CDR3 is CASSWTGDSDTQYF. CDR3 nucleotides: TGTGCCAGCTCATGGACAGGGGATTCAGATACGCAGTATTTT.

This clone was detected only once. The rearrangement links TRBV2 to TRBJ1-5; D gene ambiguous. V was pared by 4 bases and J by 4 bases, with 8 bases between. Germline V gives CDR1 SNHLY, CDR2 FYNNEI. The CDR3 is 13 amino acids. The CDR3 bases are TGTGCCAGCAGTGTGGCACCTAATCAGCCCCAGCATTTT. This gives the protein CASSVAPNQPQHF.

This chain joins TRBV28 and TRBJ1-5; 7 bases are a match to TRBD1. Germline V CDR1 and CDR2: MDHEN, SYDVKM. With 4 bases clipped from V and 4 bases from J, the junction kept 10 bases outside the gene matches. The CDR3 totals 16 residues. The CDR3 DNA follows: TGTGCCAGCAGTTCGGGGAACAGGGGTTTGAATCAGCCCCAGCATTTT. This encodes CASSSGNRGLNQPQHF. Full variable domain (missing parts from reference TRBV28 and TRBJ1-5): DVKVTQSSRYLVKRTGEKVFLECVQDMDHENMFWYRQDPGLGLRLIYFSYDVKMKEKGDIPEGYSVSREKKERFSLILESASTNQTSMYLCASSSGNRGLNQPQHFGDGTRLSIL.

The genes are TRBV7-9 and TRBJ2-5; tentatively, D is TRBD1 (6 bases). V lost 1 base to trimming and J lost 4 bases, with 13 bases between them. CDR1 and CDR2 (germline): SEHNR, FQNEAQ (reference sequence). This CDR3 region has 15 residues. The CDR3 nucleotides read TGTGCCAGCAGCTTAGGCGGTCGGACAGCAGAGACCCAGTACTTC. The encoded protein is CASSLGGRTAETQYF.

V is TRBV7-2 and J is TRBJ1-6, with D tentatively TRBD1 (6 bases). Per germline, CDR1 SGHTA and CDR2 FQGNSA. This CDR3 comprises 16 residues. Trimming took 5 bases from V and 7 from J, leaving 18 bases between them. CDR3 protein: CASSPRYGTSNSPLHF. CDR3 bases: TGTGCCAGCAGCCCCCGTTACGGGACAAGCAATTCACCCCTCCACTTT. Complete variable domain (other parts from reference TRBV7-2 and TRBJ1-6): GAGVSQSPSNKVTEKGKDVELRCDPISGHTALYWYRQSLGQGLEFLIYFQGNSAPDKSGLPSDRFSAERTGGSVSTLTIQRTQQEDSAVYLCASSPRYGTSNSPLHFGNGTRLTVT.

J is TRBJ1-6 and V is TRBV2, with unresolved D. The V gene's germline CDR1 is SNHLY and CDR2 FYNNEI. This CDR3 is 18 amino acids long. Trimming stripped 4 bases from V and 3 bases from J, with 19 bases between. The CDR3 DNA reads as TGTGCCAGCAGTGTGGTGACACCTGTCATCGGCTATAATTCACCCCTCCACTTT. It encodes CASSVVTPVIGYNSPLHF.

V usage is TRBV19 and J usage is TRBJ1-2, with D possibly matching TRBD1 (5 bases). The CDR3 has 14 amino acids. Per the germline V gene, CDR1 is LNHDA and CDR2 is SQIVND (reference sequence). Trimming shortened V by 6 bases and J by 0 bases, and 11 bases separated the two germline ends. The CDR3 coding sequence is TGTGCCAGTAGAAGCCGGGGGGCTAACTATGGCTACACCTTC. It is translated as CASRSRGANYGYTF.

V and J are TRBV2 and TRBJ1-1; D is unresolved. This CDR3 has 13 amino acids. Germline assignment: CDR1 SNHLY and CDR2 FYNNEI. V was cut by 3 bases and J by 4 bases, with 9 bases left in between. The CDR3: CASSDGPGTEAFF. CDR3 DNA sequence: TGTGCCAGCAGTGATGGGCCAGGCACTGAAGCTTTCTTT.